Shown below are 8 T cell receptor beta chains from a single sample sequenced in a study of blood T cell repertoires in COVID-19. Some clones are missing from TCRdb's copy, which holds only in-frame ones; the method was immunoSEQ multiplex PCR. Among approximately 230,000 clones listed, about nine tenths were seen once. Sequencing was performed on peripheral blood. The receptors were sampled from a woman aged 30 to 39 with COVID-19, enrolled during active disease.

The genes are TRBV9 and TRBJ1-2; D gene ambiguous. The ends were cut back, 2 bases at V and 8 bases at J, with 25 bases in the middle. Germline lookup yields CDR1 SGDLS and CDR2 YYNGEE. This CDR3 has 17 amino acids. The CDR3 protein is CASSVDDQLPGGWGYTF. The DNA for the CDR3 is TGTGCCAGCAGCGTGGATGATCAGTTACCCGGAGGTTGGGGCTACACCTTC. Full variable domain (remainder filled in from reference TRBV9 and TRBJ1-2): DSGVTQTPKHLITATGQRVTLRCSPRSGDLSVYWYQQSLDQGLQFLIQYYNGEERAKGNILERFSAQQFPDLHSELNLSSLELGDSALYFCASSVDDQLPGGWGYTFGSGTRLTVV.

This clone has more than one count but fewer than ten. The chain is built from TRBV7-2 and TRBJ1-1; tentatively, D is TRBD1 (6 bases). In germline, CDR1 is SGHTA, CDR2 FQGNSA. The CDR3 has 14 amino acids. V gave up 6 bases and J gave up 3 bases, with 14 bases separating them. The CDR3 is CASRGTGTHTEAFF. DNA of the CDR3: TGTGCCAGCAGGGGGACCGGGACACACACTGAAGCTTTCTTT. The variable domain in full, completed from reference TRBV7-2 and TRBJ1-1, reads GAGVSQSPSNKVTEKGKDVELRCDPISGHTALYWYRQSLGQGLEFLIYFQGNSAPDKSGLPSDRFSAERTGGSVSTLTIQRTQQEDSAVYLCASRGTGTHTEAFFGQGTRLTVV.

The CDR3 region is CASSYSEGWYNEQFF. CDR3 bases: TGTGCCAGCAGTTACTCGGAGGGGTGGTACAATGAGCAGTTCTTC. The chain joins TRBV6-5 to TRBJ2-1; a weak D match, TRBD2 (6 bases). V lost 0 bases and J lost 4, with 10 bases in between. This CDR3 is built from 15 residues. The germline gives CDR1 MNHEY, CDR2 SVGAGI.

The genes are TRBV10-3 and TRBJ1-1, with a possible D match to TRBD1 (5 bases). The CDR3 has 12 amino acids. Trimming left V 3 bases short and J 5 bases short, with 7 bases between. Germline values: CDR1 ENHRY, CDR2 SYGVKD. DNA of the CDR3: TGTGCCATCAGTGATAGGGGAACTGAAGCTTTCTTT. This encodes CAISDRGTEAFF.

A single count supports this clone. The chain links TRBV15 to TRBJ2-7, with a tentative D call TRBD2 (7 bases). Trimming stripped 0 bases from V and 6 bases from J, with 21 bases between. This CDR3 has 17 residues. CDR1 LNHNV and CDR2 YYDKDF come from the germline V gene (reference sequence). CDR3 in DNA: TGTGCCACCAGCAGAGAGGTAGGGGGGGTTGGGAACTGCGAGCAGTACTTC. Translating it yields CATSREVGGVGNCEQYF. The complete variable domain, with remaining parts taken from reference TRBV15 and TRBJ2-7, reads DAMVIQNPRYQVTQFGKPVTLSCSQTLNHNVMYWYQQKSSQAPKLLFHYYDKDFNNEADTPDNFQSRRPNTSFCFLDIRSPGLGDTAMYLCATSREVGGVGNCEQYFGPGTRLTVT.

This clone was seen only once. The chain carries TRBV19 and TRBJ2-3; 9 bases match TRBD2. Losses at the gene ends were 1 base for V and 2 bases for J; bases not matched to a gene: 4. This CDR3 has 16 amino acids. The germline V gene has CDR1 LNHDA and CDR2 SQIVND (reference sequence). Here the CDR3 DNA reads TGTGCCAGTAGTATAGGTAGCGGGAGTAACACAGATACGCAGTATTTT. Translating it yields CASSIGSGSNTDTQYF.

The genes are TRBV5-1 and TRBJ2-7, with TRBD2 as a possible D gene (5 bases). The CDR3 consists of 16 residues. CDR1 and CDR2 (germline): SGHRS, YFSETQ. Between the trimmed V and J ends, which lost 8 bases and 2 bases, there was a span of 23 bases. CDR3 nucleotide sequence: TGCGCCAGTACCCCACTTGCCACTAGATTAACCTACGAGCAGTACGTC. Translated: CASTPLATRLTYEQYV.

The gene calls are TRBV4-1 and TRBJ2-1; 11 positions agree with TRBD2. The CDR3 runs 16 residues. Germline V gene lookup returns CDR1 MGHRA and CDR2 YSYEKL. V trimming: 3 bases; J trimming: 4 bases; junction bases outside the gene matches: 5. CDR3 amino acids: CASSQVLAGEYNEQFF. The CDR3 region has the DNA TGCGCCAGCAGCCAGGTACTAGCGGGAGAGTACAATGAGCAGTTCTTC.